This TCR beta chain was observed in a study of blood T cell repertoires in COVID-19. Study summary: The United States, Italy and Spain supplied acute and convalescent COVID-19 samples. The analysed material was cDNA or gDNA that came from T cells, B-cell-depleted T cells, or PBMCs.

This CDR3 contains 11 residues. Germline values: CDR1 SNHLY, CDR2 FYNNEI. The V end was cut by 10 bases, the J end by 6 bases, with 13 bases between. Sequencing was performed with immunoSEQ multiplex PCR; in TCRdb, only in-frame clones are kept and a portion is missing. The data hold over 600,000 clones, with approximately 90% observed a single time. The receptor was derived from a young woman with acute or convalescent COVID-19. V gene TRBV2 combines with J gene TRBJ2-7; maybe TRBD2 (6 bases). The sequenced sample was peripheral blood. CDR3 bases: TGTGCCACTGGATCGGAGGGCGAGCAGTACTTC. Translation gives CATGSEGEQYF.